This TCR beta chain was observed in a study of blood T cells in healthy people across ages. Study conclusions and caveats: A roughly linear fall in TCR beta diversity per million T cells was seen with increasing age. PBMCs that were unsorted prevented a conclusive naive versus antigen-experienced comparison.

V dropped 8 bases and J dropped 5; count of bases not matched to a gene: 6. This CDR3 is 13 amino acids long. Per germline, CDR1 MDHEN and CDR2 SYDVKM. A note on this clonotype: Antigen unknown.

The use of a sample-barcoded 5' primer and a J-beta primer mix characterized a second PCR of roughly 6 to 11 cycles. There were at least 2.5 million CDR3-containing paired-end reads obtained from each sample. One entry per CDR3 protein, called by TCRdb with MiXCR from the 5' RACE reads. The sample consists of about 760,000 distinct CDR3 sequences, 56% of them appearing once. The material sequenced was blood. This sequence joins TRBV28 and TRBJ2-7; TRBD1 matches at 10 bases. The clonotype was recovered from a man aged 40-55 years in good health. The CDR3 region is CASRTGGYDEQYF. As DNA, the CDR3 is TGTGCCAGCCGGACAGGGGGGTACGACGAGCAGTACTTC.